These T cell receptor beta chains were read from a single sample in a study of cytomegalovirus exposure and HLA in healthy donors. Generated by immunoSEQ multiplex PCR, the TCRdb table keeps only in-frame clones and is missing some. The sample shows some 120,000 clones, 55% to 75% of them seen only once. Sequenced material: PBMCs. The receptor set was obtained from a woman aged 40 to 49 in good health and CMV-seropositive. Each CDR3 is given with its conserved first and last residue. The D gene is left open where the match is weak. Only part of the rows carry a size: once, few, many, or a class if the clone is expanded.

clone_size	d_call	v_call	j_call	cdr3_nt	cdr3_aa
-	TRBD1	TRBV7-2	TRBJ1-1	TGTGCCAGCAGCTCGAGGCAGGGGGGCCCTGAAGCTTTCTTT	CASSSRQGGPEAFF
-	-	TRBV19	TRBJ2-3	TGTGCCAGTAGTATATCAGCAGATACGCAGTATTTT	CASSISADTQYF
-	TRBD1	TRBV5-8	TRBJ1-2	TGTGCCAGCAGCCCTTGGACAGGGATGGACTATGGCTACACCTTC	CASSPWTGMDYGYTF
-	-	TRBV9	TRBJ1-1	TGTGCCAGCAGCGGCCCACAAGTCAACACTGAAGCTTTCTTT	CASSGPQVNTEAFF
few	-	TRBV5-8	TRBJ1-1	TGTGCCAGCAGCTTGGAGGGAGGGAACACTGAAGCTTTCTTT	CASSLEGGNTEAFF
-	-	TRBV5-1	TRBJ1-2	TGCGCCAGCAGCTTGGCCCCACAGGTCTCGGATGGCTACACCTTC	CASSLAPQVSDGYTF
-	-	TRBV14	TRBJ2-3	TGTGCCAGCGGATGGGGGGGCGGTCCAGATACGCAGTATTTT	CASGWGGGPDTQYF
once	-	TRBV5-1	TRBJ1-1	TGCGCCAGCAGCATCTCCGGAGGGGCGACTGAAGCTTTCTTT	CASSISGGATEAFF
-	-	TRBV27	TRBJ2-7	TGTGCCAGCAGTCCGACGACGACAGTGCACGAGCAGTACTTC	CASSPTTTVHEQYF
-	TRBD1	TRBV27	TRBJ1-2	TGTGCCAGCAGCCAGGGGGCGAACTATGGCTACACCTTC	CASSQGANYGYTF
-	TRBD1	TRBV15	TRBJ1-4	TGTGCCACCAGCGGGGACAGGGGTAATGAAAAACTGTTTTTT	CATSGDRGNEKLFF
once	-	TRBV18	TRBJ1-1	TGTGCCAGCTCACCTTTAGCGGAAAACACTGAAGCTTTCTTT	CASSPLAENTEAFF
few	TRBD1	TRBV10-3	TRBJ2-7	TGTGCCATCAGTGAAGGGACAGGGGGCGTGAAGTACTTC	CAISEGTGGVKYF
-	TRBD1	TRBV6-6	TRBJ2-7	TGTGCCAGCAGTCCCTCGGGACAGTTAAACGAGCAGTACTTC	CASSPSGQLNEQYF
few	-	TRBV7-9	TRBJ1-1	TGTGCCAGCAGCTTTAACGGGGGTGAAGCTTTCTTT	CASSFNGGEAFF
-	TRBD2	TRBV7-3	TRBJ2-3	TGTGCCAGCAGCTTCGGGACTAGCGGAGATACGCAGTATTTT	CASSFGTSGDTQYF
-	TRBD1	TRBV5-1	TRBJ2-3	TGCGCCAGCAGCCCTCCGGGACAGGGAGGCACAGATACGCAGTATTTT	CASSPPGQGGTDTQYF
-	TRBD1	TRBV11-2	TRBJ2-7	TGTGCCAGCAGCTTAGATGGGACAGGGGGCGGCGAGCAGTACTTC	CASSLDGTGGGEQYF
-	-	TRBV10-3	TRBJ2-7	TGTGCCATCAGTGAGCGGGGTGTAGTGTACGAGCAGTACTTC	CAISERGVVYEQYF
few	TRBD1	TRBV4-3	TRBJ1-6	TGCGCCAGCAGCAAGGACAGGGGGCTGACCCTCCACTTT	CASSKDRGLTLHF
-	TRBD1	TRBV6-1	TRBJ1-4	TGTGCCAGCACCGAACAGGGGACGGATGAAAAACTGTTTTTT	CASTEQGTDEKLFF
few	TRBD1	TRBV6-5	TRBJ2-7	TGTGCCAGCAGTTACTCGGGCAGGGGGTCCTCCTACGAGCAGTACTTC	CASSYSGRGSSYEQYF
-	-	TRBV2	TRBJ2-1	TGTGCCAGCAAACTCGCGGACAGAGTCAATGAGCAGTTCTTC	CASKLADRVNEQFF
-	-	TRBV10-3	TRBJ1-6	TGTGCCATCAGTGAGAGGCAGGGCTCCTATAATTCACCCCTCCACTTT	CAISERQGSYNSPLHF
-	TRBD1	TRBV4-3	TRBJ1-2	TGCGCCAGCAGCCACCCAGGGACAGCAGGAGGTGGCTACACCTTC	CASSHPGTAGGGYTF
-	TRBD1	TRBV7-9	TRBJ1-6	TGTGCCAGCAGCTTAGTGCAGGGACAGGATTTTTCACCCCTCCACTTT	CASSLVQGQDFSPLHF
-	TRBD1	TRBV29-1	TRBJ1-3	TGCAGCGCGGCGACAGGGAGTGGAAACACCATATATTTT	CSAATGSGNTIYF
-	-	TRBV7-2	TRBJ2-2	TGTGCCAGCAGGAGGGGGATGAACACCGGGGAGCTGTTTTTT	CASRRGMNTGELFF
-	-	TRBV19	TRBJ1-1	TGTGCCAGTAGCCACAGGATTGAAGCTTTCTTT	CASSHRIEAFF
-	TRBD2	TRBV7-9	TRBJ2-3	TGTGCCAGCAGCTGGACTAGCGGGGGGGATACGCAGTATTTT	CASSWTSGGDTQYF
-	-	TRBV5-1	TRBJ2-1	TGCGCCAGCAGCCTCCCACTCGGGTACAATGAGCAGTTCTTC	CASSLPLGYNEQFF
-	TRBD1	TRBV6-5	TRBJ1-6	TGTGCCAGCAGTTACACGCAGGGGGATGGTTCACCCCTCCACTTT	CASSYTQGDGSPLHF
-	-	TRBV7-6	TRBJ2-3	TGTGCCAGCAGCTTGACAGATCAAGATACGCAGTATTTT	CASSLTDQDTQYF
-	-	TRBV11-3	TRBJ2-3	TGTGCCAGCAGCTTAGGTTCAGGCACAGATACGCAGTATTTT	CASSLGSGTDTQYF
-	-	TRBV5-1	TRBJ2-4	TGCGCCAGCAGCTTCGAGGGAAGGTCGGAAAACATTCAGTACTTC	CASSFEGRSENIQYF
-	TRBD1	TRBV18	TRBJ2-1	TGTGCCAGCTCAAAAACCGGGACAGGGATCAATGAGCAGTTCTTC	CASSKTGTGINEQFF
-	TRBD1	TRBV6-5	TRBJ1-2	TGTGCCAGCAGGACAGGGGGCGCAGTCTATGGCTACACCTTC	CASRTGGAVYGYTF
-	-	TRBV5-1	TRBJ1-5	TGCGCCAGCAGCTCCGGGGAGAGCCATCAGCCCCAGCATTTT	CASSSGESHQPQHF
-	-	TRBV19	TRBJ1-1	TGTGCCAGTAGTATTCACGGGTTGGAGTTTGAAGCTTTCTTT	CASSIHGLEFEAFF
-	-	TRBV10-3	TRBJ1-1	TGTGCCATCAGTGACTATGGAGCAGGGGCGAACACTGAAGCTTTCTTT	CAISDYGAGANTEAFF
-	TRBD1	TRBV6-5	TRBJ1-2	TGTGCCAGCAGTTACCGGGACAGGGGGCGCAACTATGGCTACACCTTC	CASSYRDRGRNYGYTF
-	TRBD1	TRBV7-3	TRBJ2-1	TGTGCCAGCAGCTTCCCAGGGGGCGATGAGCAGTTCTTC	CASSFPGGDEQFF
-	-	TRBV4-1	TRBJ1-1	TGCGCCAGCAGCCAAGATGGTCCGGGGGGCCGTACTGAAGCTTTCTTT	CASSQDGPGGRTEAFF
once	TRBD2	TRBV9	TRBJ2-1	TGTGCCAGCAGCTCTTCTGGACTAGCAGTGAATGAGCAGTTCTTC	CASSSSGLAVNEQFF
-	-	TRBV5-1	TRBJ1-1	TGCGCCAGCACAAGAGGCACGAACACTGAAGCTTTCTTT	CASTRGTNTEAFF
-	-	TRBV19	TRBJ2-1	TGTGCCAGTAGTGCGACTAGCAATGAGCAGTTCTTC	CASSATSNEQFF
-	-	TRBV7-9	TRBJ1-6	TGTGCCAGCAGCTTAAGGGGTGGCAATTCACCCCTCCACTTT	CASSLRGGNSPLHF